The next 23 T cell receptor beta chains were all read from a single sample in a study of blood T cell repertoires in COVID-19. Only in-frame clones appear in the TCRdb table, and some are missing; sequencing was by immunoSEQ multiplex PCR. The data show fewer than 350,000 clones, 85% seen once. The source material was PBMCs or T cells enriched from blood (not recorded which). The receptors shown here come from a woman aged 30 to 39 who had been exposed to COVID-19.

CDR3 sequence: CASSPPRGAPEAFF. The CDR3 DNA follows: TGCGCCAGCAGCCCACCTCGGGGGGCCCCTGAAGCTTTCTTT. V is TRBV5-1 and J is TRBJ1-1, with TRBD1 as a possible D gene (6 bases). The CDR3 extends over 14 amino acids. The germline CDR1 and CDR2 sequences are SGHRS and YFSETQ. V lost 4 bases and J 6 bases, leaving 16 bases between the germline ends.

This clone was counted between two and nine times. The chain combines TRBV5-4 with TRBJ2-5; D unclear. Trimming left V 0 bases short and J 5 bases short, with 8 bases between. Germline values: CDR1 SGHNT, CDR2 YYREEE (reference sequence). The CDR3 covers 13 residues. For the CDR3, the DNA is TGTGCCAGCAGCTTGGAGCCGAGGGAGACCCAGTACTTC. Translated: CASSLEPRETQYF.

The chain uses TRBV6-5 and TRBJ1-1; perhaps TRBD1 as D (5 bases). The V gene lost 0 bases and the J gene lost 3 bases, with 8 bases spanning the gap. The CDR3 consists of 14 residues. Germline values: CDR1 MNHEY, CDR2 SVGAGI. The DNA of the CDR3 is TGTGCCAGCAGTTACTCGATAGGGGACACTGAAGCTTTCTTT. Amino acids: CASSYSIGDTEAFF.

This sequence joins TRBV6-4 and TRBJ2-1; 9 nucleotides match TRBD1. Germline V gives CDR1 MRHNA, CDR2 SNTAGT. J lost 6 bases, V lost 8 bases, and 5 bases had no gene match. The CDR3 spans 13 residues. CDR3 sequence reads: CASSRTGANEQFF. DNA for the CDR3: TGTGCCAGCTCCCGGACAGGGGCCAATGAGCAGTTCTTC.

This sequence joins TRBV19 and TRBJ1-5, with D possibly being TRBD1 (6 bases). The germline V gene encodes CDR1 LNHDA and CDR2 SQIVND (reference sequence). The CDR3 has 12 residues. Between the trimmed V and J ends, which lost 10 bases and 11 bases, there was a span of 18 bases. The CDR3 nucleotides are TGTGCCACTAAGGAGGCCCCAGGGGCCCAGCATTTT. Amino acid sequence: CATKEAPGAQHF.

This chain uses TRBV27 with TRBJ2-1; perhaps TRBD2 as D (5 bases). The germline gives CDR1 MNHEY, CDR2 SMNVEV (reference sequence). Deletions cut 1 base from V and 7 bases from J, with 14 bases between. The CDR3 covers 15 residues. CDR3 in DNA: TGTGCCAGCAGTTTATACGGGGTGATAGAAAATGAGCAGTTCTTC. It encodes CASSLYGVIENEQFF.

The gene calls are TRBV7-2 and TRBJ2-3; TRBD1 matches 10 bases. There are 13 residues in the CDR3. Germline V gene lookup returns CDR1 SGHTA and CDR2 FQGNSA. The ends lost 8 bases at V and 15 bases at J; junction bases unmatched: 14. Here the CDR3 reads CASSVADRGQGYF. DNA of the CDR3: TGTGCCAGCTCTGTAGCCGACAGGGGGCAGGGTTATTTT.

The V gene is TRBV30, the J gene TRBJ2-7; tentatively, D is TRBD2 (5 bases). CDR3 length equals 13 residues. Trimming stripped 2 bases from V and 1 base from J, with 9 bases between. Germline CDR1 and CDR2: GTSNPN and SVGIG (reference sequence). The CDR3 spells CAWSFGMSYEQYF. The CDR3 coding sequence is TGTGCCTGGAGTTTCGGGATGTCCTACGAGCAGTACTTC.

This rearrangement joins TRBV10-1 to TRBJ2-1, with TRBD2 matching 14 bases. The CDR3 is 21 amino acids. Looked up from germline, CDR1 is WNHNN and CDR2 is SYGVQD (reference sequence). The J segment lost 4 bases and the V segment lost 2 bases, leaving 16 bases of the junction unmatched. Here the CDR3 reads CASSENGETGLAGDRYNEQFF. CDR3 coding DNA: TGCGCCAGCAGTGAGAACGGAGAGACGGGACTAGCGGGAGATCGGTACAATGAGCAGTTCTTC.

This clone occurred a few times. The chain combines TRBV19 with TRBJ2-7; D call uncertain. The germline V and J ends were trimmed by 5 bases and 2 bases, with 13 bases remaining between them. Germline V gene sequence: CDR1 LNHDA, CDR2 SQIVND (reference sequence). CDR3 size: 14 residues. The DNA of the CDR3 is TGTGCCAGTAGTTCCGTCGCAGGAACCTACGAGCAGTACTTC. As protein: CASSSVAGTYEQYF.

The chain uses TRBV10-3 and TRBJ1-4, with 7 bases lining up with TRBD1. Germline-derived CDR1 and CDR2 are ENHRY and SYGVKD. The CDR3 is 15 amino acids. The V gene end was trimmed by 0 bases and the J gene end by 7 bases; junction bases not matched to a gene: 5. The CDR3 sequence: CAISESKGAGEKLFF. CDR3 DNA sequence: TGTGCCATCAGTGAGTCAAAGGGGGCCGGTGAAAAACTGTTTTTT.

The chain employs TRBV28 and TRBJ1-1, with 9 bases aligning to TRBD1. Germline loops: CDR1 MDHEN, CDR2 SYDVKM. V trimming: 6 bases; J trimming: 0 bases; junction bases outside the gene matches: 5. This CDR3 has 15 amino acids. DNA for the CDR3: TGTGCCAGCAGGCCCGGGGACAGGGTGAACACTGAAGCTTTCTTT. This translates into CASRPGDRVNTEAFF.

V and J are TRBV20-1 and TRBJ2-7; 9 nucleotides agree with TRBD2. The trim removed 3 bases at V and 7 bases at J, leaving 10 bases unmatched. Per germline, CDR1 DFQATT and CDR2 SNEGSKA (reference sequence). The CDR3 is 14 amino acids. CDR3 sequence reads: CSASISGRSEEQYF. For the CDR3, the DNA is TGCAGTGCTAGTATTAGCGGGAGATCGGAGGAGCAGTACTTC.

The V and J genes are TRBV5-4 and TRBJ2-3; D remains unclear. The germline V gene has CDR1 SGHNT and CDR2 YYREEE (reference sequence). V was shortened by 6 bases and J by 0 bases, with 17 bases between the two germline ends. The CDR3 runs to 16 residues. In nucleotides, the CDR3 is TGTGCCAGCACCACGAAGGCGGCGACTAGCACAGATACGCAGTATTTT. Translated: CASTTKAATSTDTQYF.

V is TRBV5-1 and J is TRBJ1-5; no clear D. Trimming took 0 bases from V and 1 from J, leaving 5 bases between them. This CDR3 is built from 14 residues. CDR1 and CDR2 from the germline V gene are SGHRS and YFSETQ. Here the CDR3 reads CASSLGQSNQPQHF. Written as DNA, the CDR3 is TGCGCCAGCAGCTTGGGACAAAGCAATCAGCCCCAGCATTTT.

V usage is TRBV1 and J usage is TRBJ2-3; TRBD2 is the table's D call, not checked against the DNA. TRBV1 is tagged as a pseudogene. There are 13 residues in the CDR3. CDR3 loop: CTSSQDITDTQYF. The CDR3 DNA reads TGCACCAGCAGCCAAGATATCACAGATACGCAGTATTTT.

The rearrangement links TRBV30 to TRBJ2-2, with 11 positions matching TRBD1. The CDR3 runs 15 residues. J was trimmed by 4 bases and V by 8 bases; bases with no gene match: 9. Germline CDR1 reads GTSNPN; CDR2 reads SVGIG (reference sequence). The CDR3 reads CAGQGQGVITGELFF. CDR3 DNA sequence: TGTGCCGGACAGGGACAGGGGGTCATCACCGGGGAGCTGTTTTTT.

The chain carries TRBV23-1 and TRBJ1-5, with a weak D call TRBD1 (5 bases). TRBV23-1 is filed as an ORF, its function uncertain. Trimming pared 5 bases from V and 4 bases from J, leaving 18 bases between. CDR3 length: 16 residues. CDR3 protein: CASSNGTRQLNQPQHF. The CDR3 DNA reads as TGCGCCAGCAGTAACGGAACGAGACAGCTAAATCAGCCCCAGCATTTT.

This clone was seen only a few times. V usage is TRBV29-1 and J usage is TRBJ2-7; D might be TRBD1 (6 bases). Trimming took 6 bases from V and 0 from J, leaving 12 bases between them. This CDR3 is built from 13 residues. From germline, CDR1 is SQVTM and CDR2 ANQGSEA. CDR3 region: CSVAGQSSYEQYF. For the CDR3, the DNA is TGCAGCGTAGCCGGACAGAGCTCCTACGAGCAGTACTTC.

V gene TRBV28 combines with J gene TRBJ2-2, with 12 nucleotides matching TRBD2. V was clipped by 5 bases and J by 5 bases; unmatched bases: 12. Germline V gene data show CDR1 as MDHEN and CDR2 as SYDVKM. The CDR3 consists of 18 residues. CDR3 nucleotide sequence: TGTGCCAGCAGTCCCCGGACTAGCGGGGTAACTGGAACCGGGGAGCTGTTTTTT. Protein sequence: CASSPRTSGVTGTGELFF.

The V and J genes are TRBV13 and TRBJ1-1; possible D gene TRBD1, 5 bases. The CDR3 length is 14 residues. Germline V lookup: CDR1 PRHDT, CDR2 FYEKMQ (reference sequence). Between the trimmed V and J ends, which lost 0 bases and 5 bases, there was a span of 10 bases. In DNA form, the CDR3 reads TGTGCCAGCAGCTTAGGTGGGGCGAGGACTGAAGCTTTCTTT. This codes for CASSLGGARTEAFF.

The rearrangement links TRBV7-3 to TRBJ1-6; no reliable D call. This CDR3 has 16 amino acids. V was clipped by 4 bases and J by 7 bases, with 17 bases between them. Germline CDR1 SGHTA, CDR2 FQGTGA. In DNA, the CDR3 is TGTGCCAGCAGCTCACATCCTGCGGATCGGAATTCACCCCTCCACTTT. Its translation: CASSSHPADRNSPLHF.

The J gene is TRBJ2-7, the V gene TRBV28, with D possibly TRBD1 on 5 matching bases. The length of the CDR3 is 16 residues. Trimming cost V 4 bases and J 1 base, with 17 bases left between them. Per the germline V gene, CDR1 is MDHEN and CDR2 is SYDVKM. The CDR3 DNA sequence: TGTGCCAGCAGTTCCCCGCCCCAGGGTAGTTCCTACGAGCAGTACTTC. The encoded protein is CASSSPPQGSSYEQYF.